This T cell receptor beta chain was sequenced in a study of cytomegalovirus exposure and HLA in healthy donors. In the study overall: Unique TCR beta sequences numbering 117 million came from around 180 million T cells in an earlier analysis.

Notes on this clone: Its antigen is not known.

General study results and limits: Later analysis identified several of the most significant clusters that appeared linked to common viral pathogens. Investigators reported 150 to 200 TCR beta chains as tied to cytomegalovirus.

The PCR ran on 60 Vbeta and 13 Jbeta primers. Original processing notes: The authors later counted about 80 million unique TCR beta chains, 9 million to 12 million of them shared. TCRdb's table, derived via immunoSEQ multiplex PCR, lists solely in-frame clones and lacks some. D and trimming come from the DNA, and the V and J calls and clone size come from that table. There are 200,000 to 250,000 clones in the sample; roughly four fifths occur only once, and less than 9% lies in the top ten. The ends were cut back, 6 bases at V and 6 bases at J, with 11 bases in the middle. The CDR3 totals 12 residues. Germline CDR1 and CDR2: MDHEN and SYDVKM.

This clonotype originated in a woman aged 60 to 75 in good health and CMV-seropositive. Sequencing was carried out using PBMCs. The chain links TRBV28 to TRBJ1-1; D might be TRBD1 (5 bases). CDR3 DNA: TGTGCCAGCAGGCAGGGTAAGGCTGAAGCTTTCTTT. As protein: CASRQGKAEAFF.